The entry that follows covers one TCR beta chain sequence. The source of the sample is a study of blood T cell repertoires in COVID-19. V was trimmed by 3 bases and J by 4 bases, leaving 13 bases between them. Per the germline V gene, CDR1 is SNHLY and CDR2 is FYNNEI. The CDR3 length is 15 residues. Under the authors' procedure: Amplification from reference gene primers served as the basis for estimated nucleated cell counts. The assay was immunoSEQ multiplex PCR, and TCRdb's table has in-frame clones only and misses some. That table furnishes V, J and clone size, whereas the DNA furnished D and trimming. The profile shows around 250,000 clones, roughly 80% of them singletons.

The rearrangement joins TRBV2 to TRBJ1-5; D might be TRBD1 (6 bases). Sequenced input: peripheral blood. The TCR was taken from a woman in her late teens or twenties with acute or convalescent COVID-19. DNA of the CDR3: TGTGCCAGCAGTGACATGGGACATCAGAATCAGCCCCAGCATTTT. Translation: CASSDMGHQNQPQHF.